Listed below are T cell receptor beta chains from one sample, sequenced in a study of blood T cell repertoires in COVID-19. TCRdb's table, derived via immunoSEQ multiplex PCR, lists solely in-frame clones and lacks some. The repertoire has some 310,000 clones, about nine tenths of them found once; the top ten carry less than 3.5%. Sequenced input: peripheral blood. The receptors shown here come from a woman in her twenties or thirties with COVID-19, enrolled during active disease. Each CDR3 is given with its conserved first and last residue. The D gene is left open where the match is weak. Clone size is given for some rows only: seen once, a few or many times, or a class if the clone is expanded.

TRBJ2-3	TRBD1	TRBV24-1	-	CATSEGQASTDTQYF	TGTGCCACCAGTGAGGGACAGGCATCCACAGATACGCAGTATTTT
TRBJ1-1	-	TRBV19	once	CASSPSGTRVTEAFF	TGTGCCAGTAGTCCTTCCGGGACAAGGGTCACTGAAGCTTTCTTT
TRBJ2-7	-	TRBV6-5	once	CASKGESSYEQYF	TGTGCCAGCAAGGGAGAGAGCTCCTACGAGCAGTACTTC
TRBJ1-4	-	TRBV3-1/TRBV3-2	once	CASSHYSNPTNEKLFF	TGTGCCAGCAGCCATTACAGCAATCCAACTAATGAAAAACTGTTTTTT
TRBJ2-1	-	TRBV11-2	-	CASSSSGGARQFF	TGTGCCAGCAGCTCATCCGGGGGAGCCCGGCAGTTCTTC
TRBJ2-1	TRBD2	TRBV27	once	CASSFGRGQFF	TGTGCCAGCAGTTTTGGGAGGGGGCAGTTCTTC
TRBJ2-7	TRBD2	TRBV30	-	CAWSVQLAGGPLNYYEQYF	TGTGCCTGGAGTGTTCAACTAGCGGGAGGCCCGCTTAATTACTACGAGCAGTACTTC
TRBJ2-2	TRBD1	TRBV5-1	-	CASSSQGADTGELFF	TGCGCCAGCAGCTCCCAGGGGGCGGACACCGGGGAGCTGTTTTTT
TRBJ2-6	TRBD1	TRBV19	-	CASSRGQGSGANVLTF	TGTGCCAGTAGTAGGGGACAGGGATCTGGGGCCAACGTCCTGACTTTC
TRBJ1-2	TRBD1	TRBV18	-	CASSPRRDRANYGYTF	TGTGCCAGCTCACCACGACGAGACAGGGCGAACTATGGCTACACCTTC
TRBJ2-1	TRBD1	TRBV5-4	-	CASSWDRGSNEQFF	TGTGCCAGCAGCTGGGACAGGGGGTCCAATGAGCAGTTCTTC
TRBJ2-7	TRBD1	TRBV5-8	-	CASSSLPDRAYEQYF	TGTGCCAGCAGCTCCTTACCGGACAGGGCCTACGAGCAGTACTTC
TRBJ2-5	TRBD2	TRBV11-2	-	CASSRRLAEFRETQYF	TGTGCCAGCAGCCGGCGACTAGCGGAATTTCGCGAGACCCAGTACTTC
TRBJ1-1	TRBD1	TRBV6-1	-	CASSVYGQGRGTEAFF	TGTGCCAGCAGTGTCTATGGACAGGGACGTGGAACTGAAGCTTTCTTT
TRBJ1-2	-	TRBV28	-	CASSSGGRIYGYTF	TGTGCCAGCAGTTCGGGGGGCAGGATCTATGGCTACACCTTC
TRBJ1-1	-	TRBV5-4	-	CASSFDRNTEAFF	TGTGCCAGCAGCTTCGACAGGAACACTGAAGCTTTCTTT
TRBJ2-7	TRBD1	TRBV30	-	CAWSQPRDRGQVEQYF	TGTGCCTGGAGCCAGCCTCGGGACAGGGGGCAGGTCGAGCAGTACTTC
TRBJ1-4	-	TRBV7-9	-	CASSLAGGSGEKLFF	TGTGCCAGCAGCTTAGCGGGAGGTAGCGGTGAAAAACTGTTTTTT
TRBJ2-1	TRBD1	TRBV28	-	CASSLRDSGINEQFF	TGTGCCAGCAGTCTCCGGGACAGTGGCATCAATGAGCAGTTCTTC
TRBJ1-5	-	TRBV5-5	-	CASSWAGPWKRPQHF	TGTGCCAGCAGCTGGGCGGGACCTTGGAAGCGGCCCCAGCATTTT
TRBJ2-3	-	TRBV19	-	CASRASSTDTQYF	TGTGCCAGCAGGGCCTCTAGCACAGATACGCAGTATTTT
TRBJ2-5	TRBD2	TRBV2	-	CASPRPSGGETQYF	TGTGCCAGCCCGCGTCCCTCGGGGGGAGAGACCCAGTACTTC
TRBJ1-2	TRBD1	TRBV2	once	CASSEEGTGDYGYTF	TGTGCCAGCAGTGAAGAAGGGACAGGGGACTATGGCTACACCTTC
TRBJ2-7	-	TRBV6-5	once	CASRQGPLYEQYF	TGTGCCAGCAGACAGGGCCCACTCTACGAGCAGTACTTC
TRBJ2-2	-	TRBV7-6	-	CASSAGHTNTGELFF	TGTGCCAGCAGCGCTGGACACACGAACACCGGGGAGCTGTTTTTT